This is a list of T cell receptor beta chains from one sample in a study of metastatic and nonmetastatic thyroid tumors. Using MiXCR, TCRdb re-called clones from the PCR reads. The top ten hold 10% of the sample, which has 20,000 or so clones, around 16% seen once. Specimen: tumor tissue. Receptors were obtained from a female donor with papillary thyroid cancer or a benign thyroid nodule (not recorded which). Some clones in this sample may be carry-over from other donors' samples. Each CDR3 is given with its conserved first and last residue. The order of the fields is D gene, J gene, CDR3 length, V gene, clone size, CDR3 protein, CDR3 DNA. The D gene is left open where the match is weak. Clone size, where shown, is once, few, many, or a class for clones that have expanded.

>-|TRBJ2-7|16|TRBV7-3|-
CASSSYKRTASYEQYF
TGTGCCAGCAGCTCATATAAGAGAACGGCCTCCTACGAGCAGTACTTC
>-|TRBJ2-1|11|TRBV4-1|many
CASSQGRERFF
TGCGCCAGCAGCCAAGGCCGGGAAAGGTTCTTC
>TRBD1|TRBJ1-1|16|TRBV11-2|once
CASSSVRGQRYTEAFF
TGTGCCAGCAGCTCCGTGAGGGGACAGAGATACACTGAAGCTTTCTTT
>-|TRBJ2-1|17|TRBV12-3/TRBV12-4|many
CASSFVRVRGGPGEQFF
TGTGCCAGCAGTTTTGTCCGAGTTAGAGGAGGGCCAGGTGAGCAGTTCTTC
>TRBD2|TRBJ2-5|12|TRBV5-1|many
CASSGLEETQYF
TGCGCCAGCAGCGGACTAGAAGAGACCCAGTACTTC
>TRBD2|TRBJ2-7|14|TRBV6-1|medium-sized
CASSSGTSRNEQYF
TGTGCCAGCAGTTCTGGGACTAGCCGGAACGAGCAGTACTTC
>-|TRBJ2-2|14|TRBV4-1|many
CASSQVGRTGELFF
TGCGCCAGCAGCCAAGTAGGCCGCACCGGGGAGCTGTTTTTT
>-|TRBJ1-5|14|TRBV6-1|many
CASSELYGHQPQHF
TGTGCCAGCAGTGAATTGTATGGACATCAGCCCCAGCATTTT
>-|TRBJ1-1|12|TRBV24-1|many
CATSYGGTEAFF
TGTGCCACCAGTTACGGAGGGACTGAAGCTTTCTTT
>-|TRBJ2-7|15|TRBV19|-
CASSKGAGPSYEHYF
TGTGCCAGTAGTAAAGGGGCAGGGCCCTCCTACGAGCATTACTTC
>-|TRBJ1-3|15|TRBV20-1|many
CSARLAQSSGNTIYF
TGCAGTGCTAGGTTGGCACAGAGCTCTGGAAACACCATATATTTT
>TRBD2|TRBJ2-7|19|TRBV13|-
CASSAYGTSGINGLYDQYF
TGTGCCAGCAGCGCATATGGGACTAGCGGCATCAATGGTCTTTACGATCAGTACTTC
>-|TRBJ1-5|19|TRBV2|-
CASRLLRPNDLLSHQPQHF
TGTGCCAGCCGTTTACTTAGACCCAATGACCTCCTGTCTCATCAGCCCCAGCATTTT
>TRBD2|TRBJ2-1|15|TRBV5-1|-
CASSVGGTSVSEQFF
TGCGCCAGCAGCGTGGGTGGTACTAGCGTGTCTGAGCAGTTCTTC
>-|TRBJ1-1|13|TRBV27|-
CTSKTGGGTQAFF
TGTACCAGCAAAACGGGGGGGGGCACTCAAGCTTTCTTT
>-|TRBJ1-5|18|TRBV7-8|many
CASSPWDAVSLGNQPQHF
TGTGCCAGCAGCCCATGGGACGCCGTCTCGCTGGGCAATCAGCCCCAGCATTTT
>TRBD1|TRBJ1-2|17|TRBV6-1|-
CASSLRTGGSSNYGYTF
TGTGCCAGCAGCCTCAGAACAGGGGGTTCTTCTAACTATGGCTACACCTTC
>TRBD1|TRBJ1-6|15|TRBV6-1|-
CASIEVTGGFSPLHF
TGTGCCAGCATAGAAGTGACAGGGGGTTTTTCACCCCTCCACTTT
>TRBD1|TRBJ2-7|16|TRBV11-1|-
CASSPRVGQGASEQYF
TGTGCCAGCAGCCCCAGGGTCGGACAGGGGGCGTCCGAGCAGTACTTC
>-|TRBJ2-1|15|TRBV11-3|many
CASSLNPGPYNEQFF
TGTGCCAGCAGCCTTAACCCGGGTCCCTACAATGAGCAGTTCTTC
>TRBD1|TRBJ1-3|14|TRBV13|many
CASSLGTAGNTIYF
TGTGCCAGCAGCCTGGGGACAGCTGGAAACACCATATATTTT
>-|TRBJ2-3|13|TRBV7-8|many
CASTRDPPDTQYF
TGTGCCAGCACGCGAGATCCTCCAGATACGCAGTATTTT
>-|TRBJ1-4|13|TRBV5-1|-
CASSLAIRGQLFF
TGCGCCAGCAGCTTGGCAATCCGGGGCCAACTGTTTTTT
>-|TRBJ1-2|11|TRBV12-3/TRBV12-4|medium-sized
CASSLAGGYTF
TGTGCCAGCAGTCTCGCGGGGGGCTACACCTTC
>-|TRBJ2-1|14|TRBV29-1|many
CSVETFDKYNEQFF
TGCAGCGTTGAAACCTTTGACAAGTACAATGAGCAGTTCTTC
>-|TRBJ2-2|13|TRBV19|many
CASIPANTGELFF
TGTGCCAGTATACCCGCGAACACCGGGGAGCTGTTTTTT
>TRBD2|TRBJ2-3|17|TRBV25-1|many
CASSPTLLAGGADTQYF
TGTGCCAGCAGTCCTACTCTCCTAGCGGGAGGGGCAGATACGCAGTATTTT
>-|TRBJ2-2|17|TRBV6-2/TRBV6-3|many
CASSSPQQGSNTGELFF
TGTGCCAGCAGCTCCCCCCAACAGGGTTCGAACACCGGGGAGCTGTTTTTT
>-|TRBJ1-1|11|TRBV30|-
CACMRGREAFF
TGTGCCTGTATGAGGGGACGCGAAGCTTTCTTT
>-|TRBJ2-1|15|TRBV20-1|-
CSARSRRTVYYEQFF
TGCAGTGCTAGATCCCGACGGACAGTGTATTATGAGCAGTTCTTC
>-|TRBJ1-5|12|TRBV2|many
CASNDGFHPQHF
TGTGCCAGCAACGACGGTTTTCACCCCCAGCATTTT
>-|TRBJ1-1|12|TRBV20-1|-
CSFPSMCTEAFF
TGCAGCTTCCCCTCGATGTGCACTGAAGCTTTCTTT
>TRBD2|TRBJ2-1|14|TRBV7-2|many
CASSFWTSSNEQFF
TGTGCCAGCAGCTTCTGGACTAGCAGCAATGAGCAGTTCTTC
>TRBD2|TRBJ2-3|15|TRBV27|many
CASSWGEGGTDTQYF
TGTGCCAGCAGTTGGGGGGAGGGTGGCACAGATACGCAGTATTTT
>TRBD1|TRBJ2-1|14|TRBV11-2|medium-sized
CASSLSTGVNEQFF
TGTGCCAGCAGCTTATCAACAGGGGTTAATGAGCAGTTCTTC
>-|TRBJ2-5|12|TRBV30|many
CAGRRGGETQYF
TGTGCCGGACGGAGGGGGGGGGAGACCCAGTACTTC
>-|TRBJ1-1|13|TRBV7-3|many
CASSFGGQTEAFF
TGTGCCAGCAGCTTTGGGGGGCAAACTGAAGCTTTCTTT
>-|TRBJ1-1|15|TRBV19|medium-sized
CASRVVGAGNTEAFF
TGTGCCAGTAGGGTGGTCGGGGCGGGGAACACTGAAGCTTTCTTT
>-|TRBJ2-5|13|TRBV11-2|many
CASSFGIQETQYF
TGTGCCAGCAGCTTTGGAATTCAAGAGACCCAGTACTTC
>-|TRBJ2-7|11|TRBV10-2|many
CASSGSYEQYF
TGCGCCAGCAGTGGGTCCTACGAGCAGTACTTC